This passage covers 30 T cell receptor beta chains from one sample sequenced in a study of OX40 agonist ivuxolimab in advanced cancers. Clones were sequenced by immunoSEQ multiplex PCR, and TCRdb holds only the in-frame ones, with some missing. The data show about 89,000 clones, around 92% seen once. The specimen comprised CD4+ or CD8+ T cells sorted from blood, sampled in a trial of the OX40 agonist ivuxolimab. The source is an adult with an advanced solid tumor such as melanoma, head and neck, liver or kidney cancer.

This chain uses TRBV18 with TRBJ1-5; possibly TRBD1 for D (5 bases). The CDR3 is 15 amino acids. Trimming cost V 3 bases and J 1 base, with 10 bases left between them. Germline assignment: CDR1 KGHSH and CDR2 LQKENI. CDR3 protein: CASSPGWGSNQPQHF. DNA for the CDR3: TGTGCCAGCTCACCTGGGTGGGGGAGCAATCAGCCCCAGCATTTT. The complete variable domain, with remaining parts taken from reference TRBV18 and TRBJ1-5, reads NAGVMQNPRHLVRRRGQEARLRCSPMKGHSHVYWYRQLPEEGLKFMVYLQKENIIDESGMPKERFSAEFPKEGPSILRIQQVVRGDSAAYFCASSPGWGSNQPQHFGDGTRLSIL.

This rearrangement joins TRBV11-2 to TRBJ2-3, with D possibly being TRBD2 (5 bases). The germline V and J ends were trimmed by 6 bases and 0 bases, with 19 bases remaining between them. Germline assignment: CDR1 SGHAT and CDR2 FQNNGV. The CDR3 is 17 residues long. The CDR3 region is CASRSRAETLSTDTQYF. CDR3 in DNA: TGTGCCAGCAGATCGCGGGCCGAGACCCTTAGCACAGATACGCAGTATTTT.

This chain connects TRBV5-1 to TRBJ2-1, with 8 bases identical to TRBD1. Germline CDR1 SGHRS, CDR2 YFSETQ. The CDR3 is 14 amino acids. Unmatched junction bases numbered 8, after V lost 8 bases and J lost 4 bases. The CDR3 here is CASYYDRGYNEQFF. CDR3 sequence (DNA): TGCGCCAGTTATTACGACAGGGGATACAATGAGCAGTTCTTC.

In this sample, this clone turned up once. The rearrangement joins TRBV6-6 to TRBJ1-1; D unclear. This CDR3 is 11 amino acids long. Germline CDR1 MNHNY, CDR2 SVGAGI (reference sequence). Trimming cost V 6 bases and J 11 bases, with 13 bases left between them. CDR3 DNA sequence: TGTGCCAGCAGCCACGGACGATCGGCTTTCTTT. Translation gives CASSHGRSAFF.

This rearrangement joins TRBV29-1 to TRBJ2-3; D ambiguous. CDR1 and CDR2 from the germline V gene are SQVTM and ANQGSEA. This CDR3 is 12 amino acids long. V lost 4 bases and J 4 bases, leaving 9 bases between the germline ends. The CDR3 spells CSVAPGADTQYF. The CDR3 bases are TGCAGCGTTGCTCCAGGCGCAGATACGCAGTATTTT.

This sequence joins TRBV7-2 and TRBJ2-3; 15 nucleotides match TRBD2. Losses at the gene ends were 4 bases for V and 4 bases for J; bases not matched to a gene: 3. The CDR3 is 16 amino acids. CDR1 is SGHTA and CDR2 is FQGNSA in the germline V gene. The DNA for the CDR3 is TGTGCCAGCAGCTCCGGACTAGCGGGGGGGGCAGATACGCAGTATTTT. Translation gives CASSSGLAGGADTQYF.

The CDR3 DNA follows: TGTGCCAGCAGCTCAACCCCTGGGGCCAAAAACATTCAGTACTTC. Its protein is CASSSTPGAKNIQYF. This chain connects TRBV7-3 to TRBJ2-4; D gene ambiguous. Trimming took off 4 bases at V and 1 base at J, with 11 bases between the two ends. CDR1 and CDR2 (germline): SGHTA, FQGTGA. The CDR3 loop spans 15 amino acids.

This sequence joins TRBV6-5 and TRBJ2-1, with D uncertain. Germline assignment: CDR1 MNHEY and CDR2 SVGAGI. V lost 2 bases and J 10 bases, leaving 12 bases between the germline ends. There are 13 residues in the CDR3. This CDR3 reads CASSYLVSNEQFF. CDR3 sequence (DNA): TGTGCCAGCAGTTACCTCGTCAGCAACGAGCAGTTCTTC.

The genes are TRBV6-6 and TRBJ1-4; 11 bases are a match to TRBD1. This CDR3 has 14 amino acids. V shed 6 bases and J 8 bases; nucleotides not matched to a gene: 5. Germline V gene lookup returns CDR1 MNHNY and CDR2 SVGAGI (reference sequence). The CDR3 loop is CASRDRDRGEKLFF. For the CDR3, the DNA is TGTGCCAGCAGAGACCGGGACAGGGGGGAAAAACTGTTTTTT.

Here the CDR3 DNA reads TGTGCCAGCCGTACCGATAGTGAAACCCGTAAACCCGGGAGCTCCTATAATTCACCCCTCCACTTT. Its translation: CASRTDSETRKPGSSYNSPLHF. The genes are TRBV27 and TRBJ1-6; D is unclear. The V and J ends lost 8 bases and 0 bases respectively, with 32 bases between them. The germline V gene has CDR1 MNHEY and CDR2 SMNVEV (reference sequence). This CDR3 is built from 22 residues.

The chain joins TRBV6-1 to TRBJ2-7, with TRBD2 matching over 7 bases. The CDR3 has 12 residues. Unmatched junction bases numbered 5, after V lost 8 bases and J lost 4 bases. Germline V CDR1 and CDR2: MNHNS, SASEGT. This CDR3 is CASPGREYEQYV. The CDR3 nucleotides read TGTGCCAGCCCTGGGAGGGAATACGAGCAGTACGTC.

This chain uses TRBV4-2 with TRBJ1-1; D unresolved. CDR3 size: 16 residues. V was shortened by 0 bases and J by 2 bases, with 13 bases between the two germline ends. Germline values: CDR1 LGHNA, CDR2 YNFKEQ. CDR3 residues: CASSQDLIYGNTEAFF. CDR3 bases: TGTGCCAGCAGCCAAGATCTTATTTATGGCAACACTGAAGCTTTCTTT.

This chain joins TRBV30 and TRBJ1-1, with D uncertain. The CDR3 loop spans 11 amino acids. V lost 4 bases to trimming and J lost 0 bases, with 3 bases between them. Germline V gives CDR1 GTSNPN, CDR2 SVGIG (reference sequence). This chain's CDR3 is CAWNVNTEAFF. CDR3 in DNA: TGTGCCTGGAACGTGAACACTGAAGCTTTCTTT.

This rearrangement joins TRBV6-1 to TRBJ1-1; D is unresolved. V was clipped by 1 base and J by 5 bases, with 8 bases between them. The CDR3 loop spans 13 amino acids. Looked up from germline, CDR1 is MNHNS and CDR2 is SASEGT. The DNA for the CDR3 is TGTGCCAGCAGTGAAGAAGGTGGAACTGAAGCTTTCTTT. It encodes CASSEEGGTEAFF.

This chain links TRBV7-2 with TRBJ2-1, with a tentative D call TRBD2 (6 bases). CDR1 is SGHTA, CDR2 FQGNSA, per germline. Deletions cut 7 bases from V and 6 bases from J, with 16 bases between. This CDR3 spans 14 amino acids. CDR3 amino acids: CASNLGSRVNEQFF. CDR3 sequence (DNA): TGTGCCAGCAACCTCGGGAGCAGGGTCAATGAGCAGTTCTTC.

V is TRBV2 and J is TRBJ1-6; D remains unclear. Germline V gene lookup returns CDR1 SNHLY and CDR2 FYNNEI. The germline V and J ends were trimmed by 6 bases and 7 bases, with 10 bases remaining between them. CDR3 length: 13 residues. The CDR3 DNA sequence: TGTGCCAGCAGGGGGAGTCCGAATTCACCCCTCCACTTT. This encodes CASRGSPNSPLHF.

A single count supports this clone. The V call is TRBV9, the J call TRBJ2-2; D is uncertain. V dropped 1 base and J dropped 6 bases, with 7 bases sitting between them. The CDR3 extends over 13 amino acids. Germline values: CDR1 SGDLS, CDR2 YYNGEE. CDR3 nucleotides: TGTGCCAGCAGCGTACGCGTTCCCGGGGAGCTGTTTTTT. Its translation is CASSVRVPGELFF. The full variable domain, with the rest looked up from reference TRBV9 and TRBJ2-2, is DSGVTQTPKHLITATGQRVTLRCSPRSGDLSVYWYQQSLDQGLQFLIQYYNGEERAKGNILERFSAQQFPDLHSELNLSSLELGDSALYFCASSVRVPGELFFGEGSRLTVL.

The chain links TRBV4-2 to TRBJ1-3; 8 bases match TRBD1. With 3 bases clipped from V and 4 bases from J, the junction kept 8 bases outside the gene matches. The germline V gene encodes CDR1 LGHNA and CDR2 YNFKEQ. The CDR3 totals 16 residues. CDR3 nucleotides: TGTGCCAGCAGCCATCCTGGACAGGGAGTAGGAAACACCATATATTTT. Its protein product is CASSHPGQGVGNTIYF.

The V call is TRBV30, the J call TRBJ1-2; D may be TRBD1 (5 bases). This CDR3 contains 13 residues. Germline assignment: CDR1 GTSNPN and CDR2 SVGIG (reference sequence). Trimming left V 5 bases short and J 2 bases short, with 12 bases between. The CDR3 spells CAWGKGRNYGYTF. The CDR3 bases are TGTGCCTGGGGAAAGGGGAGGAACTATGGCTACACCTTC.

The V gene is TRBV12-5, the J gene TRBJ1-4; no clear D. Between the trimmed V and J ends, which lost 5 bases and 5 bases, there was a span of 15 bases. The CDR3 consists of 15 residues. From germline, CDR1 is LGHNT and CDR2 FRNRAP. CDR3 residues: CASGPGRIENEKLFF. The CDR3 DNA is TGTGCTAGTGGTCCTGGACGGATTGAAAATGAAAAACTGTTTTTT.

V and J are TRBV5-1 and TRBJ2-4, with 7 bases lining up with TRBD2. The V gene's germline CDR1 is SGHRS and CDR2 YFSETQ. The V gene end was trimmed by 0 bases and the J gene end by 2 bases; junction bases not matched to a gene: 2. The length of the CDR3 is 15 residues. CDR3 DNA: TGCGCCAGCAGCTTGGGGGGGACTACCAAAAACATTCAGTACTTC. The encoded protein is CASSLGGTTKNIQYF.

V gene TRBV7-2 combines with J gene TRBJ2-1; weak D call: TRBD1 (6 bases). The CDR3 is 14 amino acids. With 1 base removed from V and 4 bases from J, the gap between germline ends came to 8 bases. Per germline, CDR1 SGHTA and CDR2 FQGNSA. CDR3 sequence: CASSLEDRYNEQFF. CDR3 sequence (DNA): TGTGCCAGCAGCTTAGAGGACAGATACAATGAGCAGTTCTTC.

This chain links TRBV4-1 with TRBJ2-1; TRBD2 matches 8 bases. After removal of 5 bases from V and 3 bases from J, the junction contained 6 bases not matched to a gene. Germline CDR1 MGHRA, CDR2 YSYEKL. The CDR3 spans 15 residues. CDR3 in amino acids: CASSLSAGDYNEQFF. In DNA form, the CDR3 reads TGCGCCAGCAGCTTGTCAGCGGGGGACTACAATGAGCAGTTCTTC.

The CDR3 loop is CASSLGQEGRQPQHF. The CDR3 nucleotides read TGTGCCAGCAGCCTTGGGCAGGAAGGGCGACAGCCCCAGCATTTT. The chain uses TRBV7-6 and TRBJ1-5; the D is unclear. Germline V gene sequence: CDR1 SGHVS, CDR2 FNYEAQ. V dropped 5 bases and J dropped 7 bases, with 18 bases sitting between them. The CDR3 loop spans 15 amino acids. Combining the CDR3 with reference TRBV7-6 and TRBJ1-5 gives the whole variable domain GAGVSQSPRYKVTKRGQDVALRCDPISGHVSLYWYRQALGQGPEFLTYFNYEAQQDKSGLPNDRFSAERPEGSISTLTIQRTEQRDSAMYRCASSLGQEGRQPQHFGDGTRLSIL.

This clone was picked up one time. This sequence joins TRBV11-3 and TRBJ2-5; D remains unclear. The CDR3 is 12 residues long. V was pared by 5 bases and J by 2 bases, with 6 bases between. Germline V gene sequence: CDR1 SGHNT, CDR2 YENEEA. The CDR3 DNA reads as TGTGCCAGCAGCCGAACGCAAGAGACCCAGTACTTC. Translated, it gives CASSRTQETQYF.

As for this clone: Within the sample, other DNA sequences also encode this same CDR3. The chain recombines TRBV5-1 with TRBJ1-3, with 9 bases identical to TRBD1. Trimming removed 7 bases from V and 2 bases from J; junction bases left unmatched: 7. The CDR3 extends over 15 amino acids. Germline CDR1 reads SGHRS; CDR2 reads YFSETQ. CDR3 loop: CASGRDRAPGNTIYF. DNA for the CDR3: TGCGCCAGCGGAAGGGACAGGGCCCCTGGAAACACCATATATTTT.

In this sample, this clone turned up once. The V gene is TRBV6-5, the J gene TRBJ1-2, with D possibly matching TRBD1 (6 bases). Germline CDR1 and CDR2: MNHEY and SVGAGI. The V and J ends lost 7 bases and 7 bases respectively, with 13 bases between them. The CDR3 runs 12 residues. CDR3: CASTDRPGGYTF. The CDR3 coding sequence is TGTGCCAGCACCGACAGGCCTGGTGGCTACACCTTC.

The chain has TRBV19 and TRBJ1-2; possible D gene TRBD1, 5 bases. The CDR3 spans 13 residues. Germline CDR1 reads LNHDA; CDR2 reads SQIVND (reference sequence). Trimming cost V 10 bases and J 5 bases, with 17 bases left between them. The CDR3 sequence is CATRSGGRYGYTF. As DNA, the CDR3 is TGTGCCACCCGCTCGGGGGGGAGGTATGGCTACACCTTC.

The chain has TRBV30 and TRBJ1-1, with D tentatively TRBD1 (5 bases). The germline V and J ends were trimmed by 4 bases and 0 bases, with 21 bases remaining between them. This CDR3 is built from 17 residues. In germline, CDR1 is GTSNPN, CDR2 SVGIG (reference sequence). CDR3 nucleotides: TGTGCCTGGACCCTAGGCAGGGTGAGTTCCATGAACACTGAAGCTTTCTTT. Encoded protein: CAWTLGRVSSMNTEAFF.

CDR3 loop: CASSFTGGALQETQYF. The CDR3 DNA reads as TGTGCCAGCAGCTTCACGGGGGGGGCCCTCCAAGAGACCCAGTACTTC. The chain has TRBV7-6 and TRBJ2-5; TRBD2 matches at 8 bases. The CDR3 loop spans 16 amino acids. The J segment lost 1 base and the V segment lost 3 bases, leaving 7 bases of the junction unmatched. The germline gives CDR1 SGHVS, CDR2 FNYEAQ.